This T cell receptor (beta chain) was obtained from a study of T cells in Graves' hyperthyroidism and ophthalmopathy. The CDR3 length is 14 residues. Germline loops: CDR1 MDHEN, CDR2 SYDVKM. Trimming at V came to 6 bases and at J to 1 base, leaving 4 bases not matched to a gene. The source material, RNA transcripts, was used to amplify TCR beta CDR3 regions. The study used the HTBI primer set for a first-round RT-PCR of the TCR CDR3. TCRdb re-called the multiplex PCR reads with MiXCR, one entry per CDR3 protein. The repertoire includes under 300,000 distinct CDR3 sequences, approximately 20% of them detected once, and about 60% sits in the top ten. This clonotype was seen a handful of times.

This chain connects TRBV28 to TRBJ2-7; 9 bases align to TRBD2. Specimen: blood. This TCR came from a man aged 25-45 years with Graves' ophthalmopathy. Written as DNA, the CDR3 is TGTGCCAGCAGCAATAGCGGGAGTTCCTACGAGCAGTACTTC. It yields the protein CASSNSGSSYEQYF.